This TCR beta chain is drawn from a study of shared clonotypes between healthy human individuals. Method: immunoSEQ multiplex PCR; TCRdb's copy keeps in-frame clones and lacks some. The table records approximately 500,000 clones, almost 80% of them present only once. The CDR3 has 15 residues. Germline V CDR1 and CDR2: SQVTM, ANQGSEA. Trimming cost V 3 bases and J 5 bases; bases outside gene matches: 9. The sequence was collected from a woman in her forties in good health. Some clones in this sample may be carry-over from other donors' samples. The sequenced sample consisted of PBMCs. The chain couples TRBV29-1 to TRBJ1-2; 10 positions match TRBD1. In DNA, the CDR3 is TGCAGCGTTGACTCGGGACAGGGGCTAGAGTATGGCTACACCTTC. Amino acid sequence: CSVDSGQGLEYGYTF.